This T cell receptor (beta chain) appears in the sequencing data of a study of CD8 T cells in ankylosing spondylitis. Regarding the study as a whole: In synovial fluid and blood from reactive arthritis, some motif variants were previously reported. For ankylosing spondylitis blood, a TCR beta motif of under ten highly homologous variants appeared characteristic. The study looked at matched synovial fluid samples from ankylosing spondylitis patients. Disease-linked clones were reported to be significantly enriched there.

A note on this clonotype: Its cognate antigen is unknown.

The TCR beta libraries were generated through quantitative 5'-RACE incorporating molecular barcodes. TCRdb itself ran the 5' RACE reads through MiXCR, one entry per CDR3 protein. This repertoire shows about 340,000 distinct CDR3 sequences, roughly 14% found once; its top ten account for 0.95% to 1.4%. Germline assignment: CDR1 MGHRA and CDR2 YSYEKL. The CDR3 is made up of 13 amino acids. V was shortened by 4 bases and J by 5 bases, with 10 bases between the two germline ends. This sequence originates from a male donor with ankylosing spondylitis or in good health (not recorded which). Sequencing was done on a sample of blood, either unsorted or a sorted T cell fraction (not recorded which). V gene TRBV4-1 combines with J gene TRBJ2-3; D may be TRBD1 or TRBD2 (5 bases each). In DNA form, the CDR3 reads TGCGCCAGCAGCCCGGGGCCGAAAGATACGCAGTATTTT. This sequence encodes CASSPGPKDTQYF.